This T cell receptor beta chain was sequenced during a study of T cells in tuberculosis. Study background: IGRA-negative adolescents, IGRA-positive adolescents with latent tuberculosis and adults with active tuberculosis formed this South African cohort.

Data came from immunoSEQ multiplex PCR; TCRdb stores just in-frame clones and leaves some out. The profile covers roughly 41,000 clones, with 90% to 95% appearing a single time and 9.5% to 13% taken by the ten largest. The clonotype was recovered from a donor between 10 and 35 years old with latent tuberculosis or without tuberculosis infection. Some clones in this sample may be carry-over from other donors' samples. Sequenced material: PBMCs.

The CDR3 DNA is TGTGCCAGCAGCACCCGACAGAGCTATGGCTACACCTTC. Translation: CASSTRQSYGYTF. V and J are TRBV7-6 and TRBJ1-2; D possibly corresponds to TRBD1 (5 bases). Looked up from germline, CDR1 is SGHVS and CDR2 is FNYEAQ. Trimming removed 5 bases at V and 4 bases at J, with 11 bases between. CDR3 length: 13 residues.